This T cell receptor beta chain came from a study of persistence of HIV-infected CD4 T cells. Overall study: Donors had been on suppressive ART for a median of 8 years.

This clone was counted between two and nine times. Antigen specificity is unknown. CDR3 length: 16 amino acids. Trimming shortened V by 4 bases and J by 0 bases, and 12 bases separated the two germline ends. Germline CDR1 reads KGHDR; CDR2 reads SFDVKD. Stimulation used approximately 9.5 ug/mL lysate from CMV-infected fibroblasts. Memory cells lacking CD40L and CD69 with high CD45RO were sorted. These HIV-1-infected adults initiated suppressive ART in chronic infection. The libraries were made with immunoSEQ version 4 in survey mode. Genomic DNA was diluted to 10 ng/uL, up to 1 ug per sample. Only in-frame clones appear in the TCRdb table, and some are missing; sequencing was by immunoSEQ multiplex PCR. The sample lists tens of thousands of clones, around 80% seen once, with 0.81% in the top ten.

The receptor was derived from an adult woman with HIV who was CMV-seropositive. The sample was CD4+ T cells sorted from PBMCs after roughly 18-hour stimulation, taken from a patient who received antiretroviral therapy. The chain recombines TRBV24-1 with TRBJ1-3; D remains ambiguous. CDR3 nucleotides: TGTGCCACCAGTGAGCCGGACGGCCTCTCTGGAAACACCATATATTTT. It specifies CATSEPDGLSGNTIYF.